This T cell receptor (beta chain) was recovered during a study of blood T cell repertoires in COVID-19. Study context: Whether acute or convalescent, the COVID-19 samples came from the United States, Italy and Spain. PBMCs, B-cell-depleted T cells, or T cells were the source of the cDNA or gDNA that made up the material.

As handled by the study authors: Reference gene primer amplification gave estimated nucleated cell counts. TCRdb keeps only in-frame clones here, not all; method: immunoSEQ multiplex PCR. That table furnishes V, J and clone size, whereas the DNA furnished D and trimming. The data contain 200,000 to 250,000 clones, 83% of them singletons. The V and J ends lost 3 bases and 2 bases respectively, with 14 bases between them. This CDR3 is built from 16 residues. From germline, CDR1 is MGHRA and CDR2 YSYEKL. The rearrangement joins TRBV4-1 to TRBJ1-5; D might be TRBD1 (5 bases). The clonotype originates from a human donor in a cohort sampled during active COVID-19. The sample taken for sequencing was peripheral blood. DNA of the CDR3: TGCGCCAGCAGCCAGACCCAGGGTTCGGGCAATCAGCCCCAGCATTTT. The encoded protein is CASSQTQGSGNQPQHF.